This TCR beta chain was documented in a study of T cell changes during pregnancy in multiple sclerosis. Germline-derived CDR1 and CDR2 are LNHDA and SQIVND (reference sequence). Trimming removed 3 bases from V and 5 bases from J; junction bases left unmatched: 5. The CDR3 covers 14 residues. Clones were read by immunoSEQ multiplex PCR, and TCRdb kept only the in-frame ones, dropping some. This sample yields fewer than 150,000 clones, of which approximately 96% are seen a single time; 0.44% belongs to the top ten. The specimen was peripheral blood, collected after pregnancy. The receptor's source is a female donor with multiple sclerosis, enrolled in a pregnancy study. The chain has TRBV19 and TRBJ2-7; 9 nucleotides agree with TRBD2. The CDR3 loop reads CASSMASGVHEQYF. The CDR3 DNA follows: TGTGCCAGTAGTATGGCTAGCGGGGTCCACGAGCAGTACTTC.